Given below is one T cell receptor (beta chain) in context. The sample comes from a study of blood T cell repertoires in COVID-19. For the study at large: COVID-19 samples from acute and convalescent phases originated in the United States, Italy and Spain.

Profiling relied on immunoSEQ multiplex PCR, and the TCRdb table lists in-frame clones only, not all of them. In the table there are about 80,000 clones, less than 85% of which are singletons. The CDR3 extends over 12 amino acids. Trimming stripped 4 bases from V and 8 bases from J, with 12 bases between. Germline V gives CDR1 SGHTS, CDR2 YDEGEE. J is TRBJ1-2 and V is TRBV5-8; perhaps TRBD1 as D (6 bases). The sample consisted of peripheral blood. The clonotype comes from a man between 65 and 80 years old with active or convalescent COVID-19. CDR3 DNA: TGTGCCAGCAGCACGCGGACAGTCGGCTACACCTTC. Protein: CASSTRTVGYTF.